A single T cell receptor beta chain is shown here with its context. The antigen is undetermined. These data come from a study of T-cell reconstitution after alpha-beta-depleted transplantation in children. Findings and caveats of the study: At around two months after transplant, the alpha-beta T cells were reportedly derived from several hundred expanded clones that came from non-depleted graft cells. From surviving recipient T cells and thymic progenitors came the high day-60 TCRbeta diversity observed in some patients.

Unique molecular identifiers were incorporated during preparation of the TCRbeta library. A single record per CDR3 protein comes from TCRdb applying MiXCR to the PCR reads. The sample records 700,000 or so distinct CDR3 sequences, roughly 13% being singletons. The TCR comes from a girl aged 2-10 years with congenital amegakaryocytic thrombocytopenia, due to receive a stem cell transplant. The sequences come from PBMCs, collected before TCRalphabeta/CD19-depleted stem cell transplant.

The CDR3 sequence: CASSDTRAEPSSTYNEQFF. The CDR3 nucleotides are TGTGCCAGCAGCGATACTCGTGCTGAACCCTCAAGCACCTACAATGAGCAGTTCTTC. The chain has TRBV11-2 and TRBJ2-1; D gene ambiguous. Germline V gene data show CDR1 as SGHAT and CDR2 as FQNNGV. This CDR3 has 19 residues. The V and J ends lost 5 bases and 2 bases respectively, with 25 bases between them.